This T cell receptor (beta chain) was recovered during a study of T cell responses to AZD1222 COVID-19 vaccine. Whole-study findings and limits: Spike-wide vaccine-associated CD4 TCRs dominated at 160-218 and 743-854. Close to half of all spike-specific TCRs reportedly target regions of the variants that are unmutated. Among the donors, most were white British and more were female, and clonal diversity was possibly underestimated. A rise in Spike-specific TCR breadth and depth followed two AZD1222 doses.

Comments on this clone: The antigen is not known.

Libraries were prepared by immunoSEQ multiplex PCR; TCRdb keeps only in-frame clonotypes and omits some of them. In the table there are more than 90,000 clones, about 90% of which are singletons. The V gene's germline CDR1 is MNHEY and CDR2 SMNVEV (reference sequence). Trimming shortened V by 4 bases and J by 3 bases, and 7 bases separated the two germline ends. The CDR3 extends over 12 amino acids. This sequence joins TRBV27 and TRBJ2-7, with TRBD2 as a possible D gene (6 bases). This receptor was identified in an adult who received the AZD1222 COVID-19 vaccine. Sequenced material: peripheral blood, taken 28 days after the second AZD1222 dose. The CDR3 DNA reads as TGTGCCAGCAGTTCGCGGGGCTACGAGCAGTACTTC. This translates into CASSSRGYEQYF.